These 32 T cell receptor beta chains share one sample of origin, sequenced in a study of CD8+ T cells in alopecia areata. It was cDNA, reverse transcribed from extracted RNA, that served as the sequencing template. Repertoires were generated with immunoSEQ multiplex PCR, while TCRdb's copy carries only in-frame clones and drops some. The table records more than 90,000 clones, around two fifths of them present only once. Source material: CD4+ T cells sorted from blood. All receptors derive from a human donor with alopecia areata.

This chain links TRBV30 with TRBJ1-1, with 7 positions matching TRBD1. Germline V CDR1 and CDR2: GTSNPN, SVGIG (reference sequence). The CDR3 runs 12 residues. After removal of 4 bases from V and 5 bases from J, the junction contained 4 bases not matched to a gene. Here the CDR3 reads CAWTGGGTEAFF. CDR3 coding DNA: TGTGCCTGGACAGGGGGAGGGACTGAAGCTTTCTTT. The full variable domain, completed using reference TRBV30 and TRBJ1-1, is SQTIHQWPATLVQPVGSPLSLECTVEGTSNPNLYWYRQAAGRGLQLLFYSVGIGQISSEVPQNLSASRPQDRQFILSSKKLLLSDSGFYLCAWTGGGTEAFFGQGTRLTVV.

The V gene is TRBV6-5, the J gene TRBJ2-5; D not certain. There are 11 residues in the CDR3. The V gene lost 2 bases and the J gene lost 5 bases, with 3 bases spanning the gap. Germline V gene sequence: CDR1 MNHEY, CDR2 SVGAGI. The CDR3 loop is CASSYDETQYF. CDR3 sequence (DNA): TGTGCCAGCAGTTACGACGAGACCCAGTACTTC.

The chain is built from TRBV20-1 and TRBJ2-1; D remains ambiguous. Trimming shortened V by 3 bases and J by 10 bases, and 10 bases separated the two germline ends. The germline V gene encodes CDR1 DFQATT and CDR2 SNEGSKA (reference sequence). CDR3 size: 11 residues. The CDR3 is CSASNQREQFF. DNA of the CDR3: TGCAGTGCTAGTAATCAGAGGGAGCAGTTCTTC.

The chain links TRBV29-1 to TRBJ2-7, with 10 bases that match TRBD1. The germline V gene has CDR1 SQVTM and CDR2 ANQGSEA. The CDR3 extends over 15 amino acids. J gave up 2 bases and V 3 bases, and 7 bases lay outside the gene matches. The CDR3 nucleotides are TGCAGCGTTGATGGGGTAGGACAGGGGGCCTACGAGCAGTACTTC. Translated: CSVDGVGQGAYEQYF.

The V and J genes are TRBV30 and TRBJ2-7; TRBD2 is a possible D gene (6 bases). This CDR3 spans 11 amino acids. Germline V gene sequence: CDR1 GTSNPN, CDR2 SVGIG (reference sequence). The V gene lost 8 bases and the J gene lost 3 bases, with 11 bases spanning the gap. The DNA for the CDR3 is TGTGCCCGGGCAGCGGGCTACGAGCAGTACTTC. Translated, it gives CARAAGYEQYF.

The chain has TRBV18 and TRBJ1-1, with D maybe TRBD1 (5 bases). From germline, CDR1 is KGHSH and CDR2 LQKENI. The CDR3 runs to 14 residues. Between the trimmed V and J ends, which lost 0 bases and 2 bases, there was a span of 7 bases. The CDR3 spells CASSPPQGNTEAFF. DNA for the CDR3: TGTGCCAGCTCACCACCTCAGGGAAACACTGAAGCTTTCTTT.

This clone appeared a few times. J is TRBJ2-6 and V is TRBV28; D ambiguous. The CDR3 spans 16 residues. The germline gives CDR1 MDHEN, CDR2 SYDVKM. V lost 3 bases and J 1 base, leaving 10 bases between the germline ends. For the CDR3, the DNA is TGTGCCAGCAGTTTCCCCACTTCGTCTGGGGCCAACGTCCTGACTTTC. Translating it yields CASSFPTSSGANVLTF.

V is TRBV19 and J is TRBJ1-2; D is perhaps TRBD1 (5 bases). Germline lookup yields CDR1 LNHDA and CDR2 SQIVND (reference sequence). CDR3 length: 16 residues. The V gene lost 10 bases and the J gene lost 0 bases, with 21 bases spanning the gap. CDR3 DNA: TGTGCCATCAAGGGGAGCGGACTGCCCTCTAACTATGGCTACACCTTC. It is translated as CAIKGSGLPSNYGYTF.

This chain joins TRBV28 and TRBJ2-2; D uncertain. This CDR3 contains 13 residues. Trimming took 1 base from V and 7 from J, leaving 7 bases between them. Germline CDR1 reads MDHEN; CDR2 reads SYDVKM. In DNA, the CDR3 is TGTGCCAGCAGTTTATCTGAGGTCGGGGAGCTGTTTTTT. This translates into CASSLSEVGELFF.

The V and J genes are TRBV11-2 and TRBJ2-3; 9 bases are shared with TRBD2. The length of the CDR3 is 16 residues. The J segment lost 0 bases and the V segment lost 3 bases, leaving 4 bases of the junction unmatched. Per the germline V gene, CDR1 is SGHAT and CDR2 is FQNNGV. The CDR3 loop is CASSFHSGGSTDTQYF. DNA of the CDR3: TGTGCCAGCAGCTTCCATAGCGGGGGTAGCACAGATACGCAGTATTTT.

This clone was observed a handful of times. This same CDR3 is encoded by further DNA sequences in the sample. The chain is built from TRBV5-1 and TRBJ1-1; D gene uncertain. Germline V gene sequence: CDR1 SGHRS, CDR2 YFSETQ. The length of the CDR3 is 13 residues. The germline V and J ends were trimmed by 1 base and 1 base, with 5 bases remaining between them. The CDR3 DNA reads as TGCGCCAGCAGCTTGAAAGGGAACACTGAAGCTTTCTTT. It is translated as CASSLKGNTEAFF.

The chain couples TRBV2 to TRBJ2-2; a weak D match, TRBD1 (6 bases). The CDR3 loop spans 15 amino acids. Between the trimmed V and J ends, which lost 4 bases and 2 bases, there was a span of 11 bases. CDR1 is SNHLY and CDR2 is FYNNEI in the germline V gene. CDR3 sequence (DNA): TGTGCCAGCAGTGTCCAAGGGGGTAACACCGGGGAGCTGTTTTTT. It codes for CASSVQGGNTGELFF.

This rearrangement joins TRBV29-1 to TRBJ1-5; D ambiguous. There are 14 residues in the CDR3. Germline loops: CDR1 SQVTM, CDR2 ANQGSEA. The V gene lost 5 bases and the J gene lost 0 bases, with 11 bases spanning the gap. In nucleotides, the CDR3 is TGCAGCGTTAAGCAGACCAATAGCAATCAGCCCCAGCATTTT. Its translation: CSVKQTNSNQPQHF.

The chain recombines TRBV9 with TRBJ1-6; D is unclear. V gave up 6 bases and J gave up 0 bases, with 7 bases separating them. This CDR3 is 14 amino acids long. Germline-derived CDR1 and CDR2 are SGDLS and YYNGEE. As DNA, the CDR3 is TGTGCCAGCACCCGTAGCTCCTATAATTCACCCCTCCACTTT. Translated: CASTRSSYNSPLHF.

The chain carries TRBV19 and TRBJ2-7; TRBD1 matches at 7 bases. The length of the CDR3 is 16 residues. From germline, CDR1 is LNHDA and CDR2 SQIVND (reference sequence). The V segment lost 3 bases and the J segment 1 base; nucleotides outside the gene matches: 9. CDR3 nucleotides: TGTGCCAGTAGTATCTACCCCGGACAGGAGTCCTACGAGCAGTACTTC. Protein sequence: CASSIYPGQESYEQYF.

V usage is TRBV29-1 and J usage is TRBJ2-7; 9 nucleotides match TRBD1. V lost 6 bases to trimming and J lost 7 bases; unmatched junction nucleotides: 7. The CDR3 covers 12 residues. Germline CDR1 reads SQVTM; CDR2 reads ANQGSEA. This CDR3 is CSVGTGYGEQYF. DNA for the CDR3: TGCAGCGTCGGGACAGGGTATGGAGAGCAGTACTTC.

The V gene is TRBV29-1, the J gene TRBJ2-1; 9 bases map to TRBD1. V trimming: 7 bases; J trimming: 9 bases; junction bases outside the gene matches: 7. In germline, CDR1 is SQVTM, CDR2 ANQGSEA. This CDR3 is 12 amino acids long. The CDR3 is CSGNTGGSEQFF. The DNA of the CDR3 is TGCAGCGGCAATACAGGGGGCAGTGAGCAGTTCTTC.

The V call is TRBV28, the J call TRBJ2-7; tentatively, D is TRBD1 or TRBD2 (6 bases each). The length of the CDR3 is 15 residues. Germline V gene sequence: CDR1 MDHEN, CDR2 SYDVKM. Trimming left V 5 bases short and J 3 bases short, with 17 bases between. CDR3 region: CASSPAGGILYEQYF. In DNA, the CDR3 is TGTGCCAGCAGTCCAGCCGGGGGCATCCTCTACGAGCAGTACTTC.

The gene calls are TRBV29-1 and TRBJ1-2, with 7 bases lining up with TRBD1. CDR1 is SQVTM and CDR2 is ANQGSEA in the germline V gene. This CDR3 contains 13 residues. V lost 4 bases and J lost 4; bases outside the gene matches: 6. The CDR3 is CSVGQGWSYGYTF. CDR3 in DNA: TGCAGCGTTGGACAGGGATGGAGCTATGGCTACACCTTC.

V usage is TRBV9 and J usage is TRBJ1-1, with D maybe TRBD1 (6 bases). Trimming took 0 bases from V and 9 from J, leaving 15 bases between them. Germline loops: CDR1 SGDLS, CDR2 YYNGEE. The CDR3 contains 14 residues. CDR3 sequence: CASSVAPQGLKAFF. DNA of the CDR3: TGTGCCAGCAGCGTAGCACCGCAGGGGCTAAAAGCTTTCTTT. Using reference TRBV9 and TRBJ1-1 for the parts outside the CDR3, the full variable domain is DSGVTQTPKHLITATGQRVTLRCSPRSGDLSVYWYQQSLDQGLQFLIQYYNGEERAKGNILERFSAQQFPDLHSELNLSSLELGDSALYFCASSVAPQGLKAFFGQGTRLTVV.

CDR3 region: CASSGTGGAATEAFF. CDR3 DNA: TGCGCCAGCAGCGGGACAGGGGGCGCGGCAACTGAAGCTTTCTTT. The chain uses TRBV5-1 and TRBJ1-1; TRBD1 matches 12 bases. With V trimmed by 4 bases and J by 5 bases, 6 bases remained unmatched. The CDR3 has 15 residues. Per germline, CDR1 SGHRS and CDR2 YFSETQ. Full variable domain (rest looked up from reference TRBV5-1 and TRBJ1-1): KAGVTQTPRYLIKTRGQQVTLSCSPISGHRSVSWYQQTPGQGLQFLFEYFSETQRNKGNFPGRFSGRQFSNSRSEMNVSTLELGDSALYLCASSGTGGAATEAFFGQGTRLTVV.

This clone has more than one count but fewer than ten. V and J are TRBV4-2 and TRBJ2-1; the D gene is possibly TRBD1 (5 bases). The CDR3 sequence is 13 residues long. V lost 4 bases to trimming and J lost 9 bases, with 13 bases between them. Germline assignment: CDR1 LGHNA and CDR2 YNFKEQ. The CDR3 nucleotides are TGTGCCAGCAGCCTCGAGGCGGACACTGAGCAGTTCTTC. It specifies CASSLEADTEQFF.

The chain uses TRBV27 and TRBJ1-1; 9 bases match TRBD1. Germline trimming cut 5 bases from V and 0 bases from J; bases unmatched to any gene: 7. The length of the CDR3 is 16 residues. Germline assignment: CDR1 MNHEY and CDR2 SMNVEV (reference sequence). DNA of the CDR3: TGTGCCAGCAGTCCTGGACAGGGGAGAGTGAACACTGAAGCTTTCTTT. It codes for CASSPGQGRVNTEAFF.

This clone was seen a handful of times. V is TRBV29-1 and J is TRBJ2-4; no clear D. Trimming cost V 7 bases and J 6 bases, with 13 bases left between them. CDR1 and CDR2 (germline): SQVTM, ANQGSEA. The CDR3 is made up of 12 amino acids. As DNA, the CDR3 is TGCAGCGCCGTGTGGTTACGAAACATTCAGTACTTC. It encodes CSAVWLRNIQYF. Full variable domain (remainder filled in from reference TRBV29-1 and TRBJ2-4): SAVISQKPSRDICQRGTSLTIQCQVDSQVTMMFWYRQQPGQSLTLIATANQGSEATYESGFVIDKFPISRPNLTFSTLTVSNMSPEDSSIYLCSAVWLRNIQYFGAGTRLSVL.

This clone was seen only a few times. The chain combines TRBV18 with TRBJ2-1; D may match TRBD1 or TRBD2 (5 bases each). The CDR3 has 14 residues. Germline V lookup: CDR1 KGHSH, CDR2 LQKENI. Trimming pared 2 bases from V and 10 bases from J, leaving 15 bases between. The DNA of the CDR3 is TGTGCCAGCTCACCAGGGGACCCCTCGGGAGAGCAGTTCTTC. Translating it yields CASSPGDPSGEQFF.

V gene TRBV4-1 combines with J gene TRBJ1-2; tentatively, D is TRBD1 (5 bases). Germline V gives CDR1 MGHRA, CDR2 YSYEKL. The CDR3 length is 19 residues. With 2 bases removed from V and 0 bases from J, the gap between germline ends came to 22 bases. Here the CDR3 reads CASSQFVGVRRGTNYGYTF. The DNA of the CDR3 is TGCGCCAGCAGCCAATTTGTGGGTGTGCGTCGGGGGACTAACTATGGCTACACCTTC.

This clone was counted a few times. The genes are TRBV5-6 and TRBJ2-1, with TRBD1 matching 7 bases. This CDR3 region has 13 residues. The J segment lost 5 bases and the V segment lost 4 bases, leaving 3 bases of the junction unmatched. Germline V gene data show CDR1 as SGHDT and CDR2 as YYEEEE. Here the CDR3 DNA reads TGTGCCAGCAGCAGAACAGGGGACAATGAGCAGTTCTTC. Amino acid sequence: CASSRTGDNEQFF. The variable domain in full, completed from reference TRBV5-6 and TRBJ2-1, reads DAGVTQSPTHLIKTRGQQVTLRCSPKSGHDTVSWYQQALGQGPQFIFQYYEEEERQRGNFPDRFSGHQFPNYSSELNVNALLLGDSALYLCASSRTGDNEQFFGPGTRLTVL.

The chain recombines TRBV29-1 with TRBJ1-2; D remains ambiguous. CDR3 size: 12 residues. CDR1 SQVTM and CDR2 ANQGSEA come from the germline V gene. The V end was cut by 3 bases, the J end by 2 bases, with 7 bases between. CDR3 residues: CSVDVLNYGYTF. CDR3 in DNA: TGCAGCGTTGACGTCCTAAACTATGGCTACACCTTC.

This clone was picked up a small number of times. V and J are TRBV5-1 and TRBJ2-1; a weak D match, TRBD1 (8 bases). V dropped 3 bases and J dropped 8 bases, with 21 bases sitting between them. This CDR3 comprises 16 residues. Looked up from germline, CDR1 is SGHRS and CDR2 is YFSETQ. The CDR3 is CASSYRPGQGGDEQFF. The CDR3 DNA sequence: TGCGCCAGCAGCTATCGACCAGGACAGGGAGGGGATGAGCAGTTCTTC.

The genes are TRBV27 and TRBJ2-3; unclear D gene. The V end was cut by 2 bases, the J end by 2 bases, with 8 bases between. The germline CDR1 and CDR2 sequences are MNHEY and SMNVEV (reference sequence). CDR3 length: 14 residues. DNA for the CDR3: TGTGCCAGCAGTTTAGGGCTCAACACAGATACGCAGTATTTT. This gives the protein CASSLGLNTDTQYF.

V and J are TRBV5-1 and TRBJ2-1, with TRBD2 matching 7 bases. The germline gives CDR1 SGHRS, CDR2 YFSETQ. The trim removed 6 bases at V and 7 bases at J, leaving 7 bases unmatched. The CDR3 totals 13 residues. The CDR3 reads CASIGRERNEQFF. CDR3 in DNA: TGCGCCAGCATAGGGAGGGAGAGGAATGAGCAGTTCTTC.

This clone was counted only a few times. The chain employs TRBV5-1 and TRBJ2-7, with D possibly being TRBD2 (6 bases). Trimming removed 4 bases at V and 6 bases at J, with 17 bases between. From germline, CDR1 is SGHRS and CDR2 YFSETQ. The CDR3 length is 14 residues. As DNA, the CDR3 is TGCGCCAGCAGCCCGGAGGGGTCGTTCGGCGAGCAGTACTTC. As protein: CASSPEGSFGEQYF.